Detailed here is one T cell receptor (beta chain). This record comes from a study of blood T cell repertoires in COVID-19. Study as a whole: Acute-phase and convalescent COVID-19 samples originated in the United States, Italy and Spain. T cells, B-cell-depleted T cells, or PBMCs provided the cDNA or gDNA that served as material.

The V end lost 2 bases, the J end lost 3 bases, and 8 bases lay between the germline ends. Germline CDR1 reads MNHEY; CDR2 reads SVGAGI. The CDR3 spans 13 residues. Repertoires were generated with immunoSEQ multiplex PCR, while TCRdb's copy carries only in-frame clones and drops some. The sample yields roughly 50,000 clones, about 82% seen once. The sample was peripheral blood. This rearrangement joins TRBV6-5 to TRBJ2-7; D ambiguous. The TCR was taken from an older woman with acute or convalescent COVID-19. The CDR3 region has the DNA TGTGCCAGCAGTTACGACTTCTTCTACGAGCAGTACTTC. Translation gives CASSYDFFYEQYF.